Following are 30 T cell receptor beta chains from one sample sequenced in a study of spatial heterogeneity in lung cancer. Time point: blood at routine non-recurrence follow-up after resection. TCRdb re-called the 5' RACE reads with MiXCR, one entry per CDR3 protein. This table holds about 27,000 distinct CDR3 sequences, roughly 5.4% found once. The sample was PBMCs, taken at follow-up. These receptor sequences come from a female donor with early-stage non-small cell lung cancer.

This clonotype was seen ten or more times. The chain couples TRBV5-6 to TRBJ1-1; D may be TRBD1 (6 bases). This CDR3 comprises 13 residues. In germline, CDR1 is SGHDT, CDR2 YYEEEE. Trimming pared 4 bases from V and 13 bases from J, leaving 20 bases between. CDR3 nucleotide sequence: TGTGCCAGCAGCCAGAGGGGGGGTTTTAAGGATTTCTTT. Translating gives CASSQRGGFKDFF.

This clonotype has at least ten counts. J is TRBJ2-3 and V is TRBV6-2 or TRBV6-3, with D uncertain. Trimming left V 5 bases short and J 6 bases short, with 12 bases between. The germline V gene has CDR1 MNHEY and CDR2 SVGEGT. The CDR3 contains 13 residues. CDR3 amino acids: CASSVWVLDTQYF. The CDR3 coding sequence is TGTGCCAGCAGTGTTTGGGTCCTCGATACGCAGTATTTT.

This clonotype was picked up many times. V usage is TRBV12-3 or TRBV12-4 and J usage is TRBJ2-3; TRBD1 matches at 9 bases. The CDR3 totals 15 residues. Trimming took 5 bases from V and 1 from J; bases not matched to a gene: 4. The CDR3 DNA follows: TGTGCCAGCAGTCCCCGGGACAGGGGCACAGATACGCAGTATTTT. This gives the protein CASSPRDRGTDTQYF.

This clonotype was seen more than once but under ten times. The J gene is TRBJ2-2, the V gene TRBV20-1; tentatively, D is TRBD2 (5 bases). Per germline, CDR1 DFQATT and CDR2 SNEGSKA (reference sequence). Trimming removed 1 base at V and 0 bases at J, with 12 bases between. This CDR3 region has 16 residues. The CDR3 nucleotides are TGCAGTGCTAGAGTGTTTCCGGGGACGAACACCGGGGAGCTGTTTTTT. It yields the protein CSARVFPGTNTGELFF.

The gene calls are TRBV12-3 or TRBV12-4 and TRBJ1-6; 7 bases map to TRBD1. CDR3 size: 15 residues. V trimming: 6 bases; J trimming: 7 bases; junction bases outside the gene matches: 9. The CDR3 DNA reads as TGTGCCAGCAGGCCAGGGGGGCGGGAGAATTCACCCCTCCACTTT. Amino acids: CASRPGGRENSPLHF.

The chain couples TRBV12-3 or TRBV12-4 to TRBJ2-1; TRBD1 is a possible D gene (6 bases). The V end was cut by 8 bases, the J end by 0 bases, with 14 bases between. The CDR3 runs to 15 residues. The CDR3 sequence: CASLGGAFSYNEQFF. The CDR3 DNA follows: TGTGCCAGCCTTGGGGGCGCCTTCTCCTACAATGAGCAGTTCTTC.

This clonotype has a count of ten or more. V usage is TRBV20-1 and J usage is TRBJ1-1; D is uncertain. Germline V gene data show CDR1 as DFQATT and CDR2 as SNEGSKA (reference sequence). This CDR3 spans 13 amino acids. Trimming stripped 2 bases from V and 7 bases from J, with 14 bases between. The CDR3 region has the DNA TGCAGTGCTAGAAACGCAGCCTTCAATGAAGCTTTCTTT. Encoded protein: CSARNAAFNEAFF.

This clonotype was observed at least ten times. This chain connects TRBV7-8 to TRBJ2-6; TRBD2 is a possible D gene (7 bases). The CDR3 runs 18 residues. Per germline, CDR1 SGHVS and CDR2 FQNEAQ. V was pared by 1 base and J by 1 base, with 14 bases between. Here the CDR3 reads CASSLGGGAGSGANVLTF. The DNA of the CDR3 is TGTGCCAGCAGCTTAGGGGGGGGCGCTGGGTCTGGGGCCAACGTCCTGACTTTC. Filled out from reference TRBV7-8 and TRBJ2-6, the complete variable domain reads GAGVSQSPRYKVAKRGQDVALRCDPISGHVSLFWYQQALGQGPEFLTYFQNEAQLDKSGLPSDRFFAERPEGSVSTLKIQRTQQEDSAVYLCASSLGGGAGSGANVLTFGAGSRLTVL.

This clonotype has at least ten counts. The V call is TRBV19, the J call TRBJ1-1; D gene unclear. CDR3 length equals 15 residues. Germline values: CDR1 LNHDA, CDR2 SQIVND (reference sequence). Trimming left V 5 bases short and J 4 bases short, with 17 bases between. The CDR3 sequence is CASSPIERVGTEAFF. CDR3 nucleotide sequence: TGTGCCAGTAGTCCAATTGAAAGGGTGGGCACTGAAGCTTTCTTT.

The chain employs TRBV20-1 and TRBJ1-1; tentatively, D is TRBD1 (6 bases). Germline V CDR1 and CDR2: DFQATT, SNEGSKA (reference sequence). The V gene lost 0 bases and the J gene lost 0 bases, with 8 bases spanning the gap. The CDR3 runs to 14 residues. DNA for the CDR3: TGCAGTGCTAGAGACACAGGGCTGAACACTGAAGCTTTCTTT. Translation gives CSARDTGLNTEAFF.

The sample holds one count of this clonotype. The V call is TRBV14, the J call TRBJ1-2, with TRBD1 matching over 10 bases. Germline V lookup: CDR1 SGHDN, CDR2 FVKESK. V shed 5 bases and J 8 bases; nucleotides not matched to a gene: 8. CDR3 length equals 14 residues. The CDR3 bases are TGTGCCAGCAGCGCCGACAGGGGGCATGGCGGCTACACCTTC. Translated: CASSADRGHGGYTF.

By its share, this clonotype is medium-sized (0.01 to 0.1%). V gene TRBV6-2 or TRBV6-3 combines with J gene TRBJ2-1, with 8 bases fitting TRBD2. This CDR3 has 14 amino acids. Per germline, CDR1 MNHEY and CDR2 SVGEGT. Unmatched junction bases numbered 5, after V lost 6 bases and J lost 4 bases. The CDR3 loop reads CASRTSGIYNEQFF. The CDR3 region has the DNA TGTGCCAGCAGAACTAGCGGAATTTACAATGAGCAGTTCTTC.

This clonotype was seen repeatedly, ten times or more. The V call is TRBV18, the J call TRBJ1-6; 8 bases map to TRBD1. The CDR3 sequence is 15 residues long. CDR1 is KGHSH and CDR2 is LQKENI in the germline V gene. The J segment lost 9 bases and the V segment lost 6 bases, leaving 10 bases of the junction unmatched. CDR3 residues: CASSPTQGAGSPLHF. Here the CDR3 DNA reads TGTGCCAGCTCCCCCACGCAGGGGGCGGGTTCACCCCTCCACTTT.

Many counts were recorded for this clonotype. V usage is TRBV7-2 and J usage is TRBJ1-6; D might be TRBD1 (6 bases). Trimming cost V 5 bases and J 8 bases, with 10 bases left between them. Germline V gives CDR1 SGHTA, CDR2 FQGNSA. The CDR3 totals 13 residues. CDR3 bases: TGTGCCAGCAGCCCGAGGGGGTATTCACCCCTCCACTTT. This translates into CASSPRGYSPLHF. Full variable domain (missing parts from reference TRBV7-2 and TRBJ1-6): GAGVSQSPSNKVTEKGKDVELRCDPISGHTALYWYRQSLGQGLEFLIYFQGNSAPDKSGLPSDRFSAERTGGSVSTLTIQRTQQEDSAVYLCASSPRGYSPLHFGNGTRLTVT.

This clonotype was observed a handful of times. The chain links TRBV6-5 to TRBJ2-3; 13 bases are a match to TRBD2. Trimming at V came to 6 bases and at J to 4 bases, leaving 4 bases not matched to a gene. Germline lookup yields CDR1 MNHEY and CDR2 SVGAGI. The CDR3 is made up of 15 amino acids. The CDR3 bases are TGTGCCAGCAGGGGACTAGCGGGATTTCCAGATACGCAGTATTTT. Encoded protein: CASRGLAGFPDTQYF.

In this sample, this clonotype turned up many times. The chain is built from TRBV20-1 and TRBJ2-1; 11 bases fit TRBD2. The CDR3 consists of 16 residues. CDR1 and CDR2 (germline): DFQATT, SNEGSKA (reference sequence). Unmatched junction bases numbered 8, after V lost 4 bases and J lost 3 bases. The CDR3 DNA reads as TGCAGTGCTAATTCGGGACTAGCGGATAACTACAATGAGCAGTTCTTC. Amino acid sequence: CSANSGLADNYNEQFF.

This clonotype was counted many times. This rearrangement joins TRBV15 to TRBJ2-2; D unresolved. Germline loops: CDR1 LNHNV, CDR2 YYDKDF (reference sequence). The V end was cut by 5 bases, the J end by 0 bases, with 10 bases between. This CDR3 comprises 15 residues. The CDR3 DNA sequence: TGTGCCACCAGCTCGCGGACCTCGAACACCGGGGAGCTGTTTTTT. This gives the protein CATSSRTSNTGELFF. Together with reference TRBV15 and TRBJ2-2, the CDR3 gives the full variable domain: DAMVIQNPRYQVTQFGKPVTLSCSQTLNHNVMYWYQQKSSQAPKLLFHYYDKDFNNEADTPDNFQSRRPNTSFCFLDIRSPGLGDTAMYLCATSSRTSNTGELFFGEGSRLTVL.

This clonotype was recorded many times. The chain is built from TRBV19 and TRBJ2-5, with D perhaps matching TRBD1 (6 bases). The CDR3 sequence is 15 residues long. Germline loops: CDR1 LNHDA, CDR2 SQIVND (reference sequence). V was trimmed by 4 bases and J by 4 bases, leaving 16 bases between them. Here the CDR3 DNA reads TGTGCCAGTAGTAAGCAGGTTGGGGGCGGAGAGACCCAGTACTTC. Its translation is CASSKQVGGGETQYF.

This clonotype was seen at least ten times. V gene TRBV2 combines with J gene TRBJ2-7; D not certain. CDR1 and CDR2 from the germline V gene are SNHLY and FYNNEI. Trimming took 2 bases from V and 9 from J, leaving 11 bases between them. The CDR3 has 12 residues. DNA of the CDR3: TGTGCCAGCAGTGAAAGAAGTTTCGTGCAGTACTTC. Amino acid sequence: CASSERSFVQYF.

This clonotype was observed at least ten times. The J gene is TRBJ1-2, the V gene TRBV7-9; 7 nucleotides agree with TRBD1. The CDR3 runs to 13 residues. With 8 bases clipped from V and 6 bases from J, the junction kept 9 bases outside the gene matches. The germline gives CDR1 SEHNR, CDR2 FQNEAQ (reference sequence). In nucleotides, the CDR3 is TGTGCCAGCCGTTCAGACAGGGAGGATGGCTACACCTTC. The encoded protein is CASRSDREDGYTF. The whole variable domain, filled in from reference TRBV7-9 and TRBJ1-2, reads DTGVSQNPRHKITKRGQNVTFRCDPISEHNRLYWYRQTLGQGPEFLTYFQNEAQLEKSRLLSDRFSAERPKGSFSTLEIQRTEQGDSAMYLCASRSDREDGYTFGSGTRLTVV.

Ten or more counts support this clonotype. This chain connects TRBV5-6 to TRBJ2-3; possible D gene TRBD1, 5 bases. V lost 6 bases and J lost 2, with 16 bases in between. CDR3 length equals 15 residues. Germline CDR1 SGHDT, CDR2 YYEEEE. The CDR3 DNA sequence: TGTGCCAGCATCCAGAATGGGGCTTCCACAGATACGCAGTATTTT. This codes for CASIQNGASTDTQYF.

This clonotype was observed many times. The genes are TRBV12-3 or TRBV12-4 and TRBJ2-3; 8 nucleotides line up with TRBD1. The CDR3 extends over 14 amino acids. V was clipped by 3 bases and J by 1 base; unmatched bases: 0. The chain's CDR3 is CASSLTGGTDTQYF. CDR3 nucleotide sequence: TGTGCCAGCAGTTTGACAGGGGGCACAGATACGCAGTATTTT.

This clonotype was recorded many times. The CDR3 loop reads CASSLQQGEAFF. Written as DNA, the CDR3 is TGTGCCAGCAGCTTACAACAGGGTGAAGCTTTCTTT. The genes are TRBV13 and TRBJ1-1, with D tentatively TRBD1 (6 bases). From germline, CDR1 is PRHDT and CDR2 FYEKMQ (reference sequence). V lost 2 bases, J lost 7 bases, and 8 bases lay in between. The CDR3 runs to 12 residues. Full variable domain (outside the CDR3, taken from reference TRBV13 and TRBJ1-1): AAGVIQSPRHLIKEKRETATLKCYPIPRHDTVYWYQQGPGQDPQFLISFYEKMQSDKGSIPDRFSAQQFSDYHSELNMSSLELGDSALYFCASSLQQGEAFFGQGTRLTVV.

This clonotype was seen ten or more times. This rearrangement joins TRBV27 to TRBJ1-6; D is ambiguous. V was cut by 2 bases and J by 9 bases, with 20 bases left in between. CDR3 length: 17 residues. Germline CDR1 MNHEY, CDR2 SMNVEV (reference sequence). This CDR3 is CASSLGSGSFFSSPLHF. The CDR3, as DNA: TGTGCCAGCAGTTTAGGGTCGGGCTCCTTCTTCAGTTCACCCCTCCACTTT.

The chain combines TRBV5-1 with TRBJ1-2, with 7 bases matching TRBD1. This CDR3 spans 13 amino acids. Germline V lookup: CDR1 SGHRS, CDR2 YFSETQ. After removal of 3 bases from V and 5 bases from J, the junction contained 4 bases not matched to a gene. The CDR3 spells CASSSDRTYGYTF. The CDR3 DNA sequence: TGCGCCAGCAGCTCGGACAGGACTTATGGCTACACCTTC.

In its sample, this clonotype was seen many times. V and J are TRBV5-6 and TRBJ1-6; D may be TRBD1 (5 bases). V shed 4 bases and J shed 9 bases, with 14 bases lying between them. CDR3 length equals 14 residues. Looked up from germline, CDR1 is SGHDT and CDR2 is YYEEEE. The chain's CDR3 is CASSRGYVGSPLHF. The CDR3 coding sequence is TGTGCCAGCAGCCGGGGGTATGTGGGTTCACCCCTCCACTTT.

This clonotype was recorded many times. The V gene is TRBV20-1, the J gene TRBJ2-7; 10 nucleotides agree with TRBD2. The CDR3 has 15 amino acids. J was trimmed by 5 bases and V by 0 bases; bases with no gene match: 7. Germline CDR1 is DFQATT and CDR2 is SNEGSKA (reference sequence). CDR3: CSARDVSGGPHEQYF. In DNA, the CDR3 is TGCAGTGCTAGAGACGTTAGCGGGGGGCCCCACGAGCAGTACTTC.

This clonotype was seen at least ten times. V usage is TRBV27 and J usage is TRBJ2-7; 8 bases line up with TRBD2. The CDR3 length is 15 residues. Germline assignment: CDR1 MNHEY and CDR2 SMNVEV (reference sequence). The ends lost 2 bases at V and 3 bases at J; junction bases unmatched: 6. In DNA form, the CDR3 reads TGTGCCAGCAGTTTAAAATTAGCGGGGAACTACGAGCAGTACTTC. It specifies CASSLKLAGNYEQYF.

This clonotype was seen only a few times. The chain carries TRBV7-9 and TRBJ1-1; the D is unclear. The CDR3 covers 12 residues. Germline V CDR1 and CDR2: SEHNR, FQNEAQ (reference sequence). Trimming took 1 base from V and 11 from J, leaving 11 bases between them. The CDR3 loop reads CASSLETRGAFF. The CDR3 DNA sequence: TGTGCCAGCAGCTTAGAAACAAGAGGGGCTTTCTTT. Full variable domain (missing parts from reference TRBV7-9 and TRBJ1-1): DTGVSQNPRHKITKRGQNVTFRCDPISEHNRLYWYRQTLGQGPEFLTYFQNEAQLEKSRLLSDRFSAERPKGSFSTLEIQRTEQGDSAMYLCASSLETRGAFFGQGTRLTVV.

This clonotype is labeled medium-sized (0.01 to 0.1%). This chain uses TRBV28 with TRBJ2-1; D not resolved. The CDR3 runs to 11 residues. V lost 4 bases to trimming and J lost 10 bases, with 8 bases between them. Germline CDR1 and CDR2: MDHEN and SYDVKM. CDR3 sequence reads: CASSSRPEQFF. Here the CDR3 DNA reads TGTGCCAGCAGTTCTCGTCCGGAGCAGTTCTTC. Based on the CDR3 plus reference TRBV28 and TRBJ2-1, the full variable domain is DVKVTQSSRYLVKRTGEKVFLECVQDMDHENMFWYRQDPGLGLRLIYFSYDVKMKEKGDIPEGYSVSREKKERFSLILESASTNQTSMYLCASSSRPEQFFGPGTRLTVL.